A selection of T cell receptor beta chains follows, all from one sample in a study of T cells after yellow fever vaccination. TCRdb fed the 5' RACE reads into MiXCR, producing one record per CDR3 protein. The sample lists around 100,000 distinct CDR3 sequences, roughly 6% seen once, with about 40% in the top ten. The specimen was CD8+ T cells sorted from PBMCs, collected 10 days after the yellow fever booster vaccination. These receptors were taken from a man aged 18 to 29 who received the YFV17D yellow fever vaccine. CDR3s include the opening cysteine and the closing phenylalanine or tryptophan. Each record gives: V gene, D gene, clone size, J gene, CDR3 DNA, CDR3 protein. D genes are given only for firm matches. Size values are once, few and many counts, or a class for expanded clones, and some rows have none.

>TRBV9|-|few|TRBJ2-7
TGTGCCAGCAGCGTAGTAGGGGGAGCACCGGCCGAGCAGTACTTC
CASSVVGGAPAEQYF
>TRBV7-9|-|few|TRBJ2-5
TGTGCCAGCAGCTTTCCGACTACCCGTACATATGAGACCCAGTACTTC
CASSFPTTRTYETQYF
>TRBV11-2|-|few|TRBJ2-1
TGTGCCAGCAGCTTTGCGGGCTTGAACTACAATGAGCAGTTCTTC
CASSFAGLNYNEQFF
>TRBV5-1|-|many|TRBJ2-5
TGCGCCAGCAGCTTGCAGGGGGGACCCCAAGAGACCCAGTACTTC
CASSLQGGPQETQYF
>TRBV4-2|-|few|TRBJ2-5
TGTGCCAGCAGCCCGTCCAGGGACGGGCAAGAGACCCAGTACTTC
CASSPSRDGQETQYF
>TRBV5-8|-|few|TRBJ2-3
TGTGCCAGCAGCCCCCGGGGGGCGGCAGATACGCAGTATTTT
CASSPRGAADTQYF
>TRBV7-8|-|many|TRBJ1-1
TGTGCCAGCAGCTCAGGAGTCATCACTGAAGCTTTCTTT
CASSSGVITEAFF
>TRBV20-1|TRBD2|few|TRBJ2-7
TGCAGTGCTAGGCCCCTCGCTAGCGGGGGCCACTCAAACCTCTCCTACGAGCAGTACTTC
CSARPLASGGHSNLSYEQYF
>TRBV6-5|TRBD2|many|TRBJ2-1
TGTGCCAGCAGTTACAGGTGGCGGGGGGGCGAAAATGAGCAGTTCTTC
CASSYRWRGGENEQFF
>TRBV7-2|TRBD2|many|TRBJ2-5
TGTGCCAGCACCATTGGCGGGGGGCGGGTTACCCAGTACTTC
CASTIGGGRVTQYF
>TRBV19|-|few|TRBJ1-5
TGTGCCAGTAGTATAGTTGGGGGTAAGCCCCAGCATTTT
CASSIVGGKPQHF
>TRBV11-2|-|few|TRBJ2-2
TGTGCCAGCAGCCCGGAGGCGGGCACCGGGGAGCTGTTTTTT
CASSPEAGTGELFF
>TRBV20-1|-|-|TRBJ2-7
TGCAGTGGAACCTCACGGGAGACAGGTGGCCACGAGCAGTACTTC
CSGTSRETGGHEQYF
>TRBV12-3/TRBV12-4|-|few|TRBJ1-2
TGTGCCAGCAGTTTAGTTGGGGGCGGCTACACCTTC
CASSLVGGGYTF
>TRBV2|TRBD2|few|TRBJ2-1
TGTGCCAGCATTGAGCGGGGGCCAGGTCTTAATGAGCAGTTCTTC
CASIERGPGLNEQFF
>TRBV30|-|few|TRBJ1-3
TGTGCCTGGAATCCCTCTGGAAACACCATATATTTT
CAWNPSGNTIYF
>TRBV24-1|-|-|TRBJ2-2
TGTGCCACCAGTGATTTCCGACGCACCGGGGAGCTGTTTTTT
CATSDFRRTGELFF
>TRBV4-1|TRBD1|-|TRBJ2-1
TGCGCCAGCAGCCAACCTCACAGAGGGACAGGGGTCTACAATGAGCAGTTCTTC
CASSQPHRGTGVYNEQFF
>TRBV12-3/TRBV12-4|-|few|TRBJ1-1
TGTGCCAGCAGTCCGGGGACGTTTTGGGGGAACACTGAAGCTTTCTTT
CASSPGTFWGNTEAFF
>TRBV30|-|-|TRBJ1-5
TGTGCCTGGAGCAAGGGGGAGTCGGGCAATCAGCCCCAGCATTTT
CAWSKGESGNQPQHF
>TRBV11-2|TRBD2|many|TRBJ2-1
TGTGCCAGCAGCTTATGGAGCGGGGGAGGTGAGCAGTTCTTC
CASSLWSGGGEQFF
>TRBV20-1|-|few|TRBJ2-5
TGCAGTGCTAGGGGCCCGTACCAAGAGACCCAGTACTTC
CSARGPYQETQYF
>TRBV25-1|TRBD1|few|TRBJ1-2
TGTGCCAGCACCCTGACAGGGGGCGGAGGCTACACCTTC
CASTLTGGGGYTF
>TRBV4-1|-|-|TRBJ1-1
TGCGCCAGCACCCCAGAGTTGCGGACTGAAGCTTTCTTT
CASTPELRTEAFF
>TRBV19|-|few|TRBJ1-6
TGTGCCAGTAGTGAAATCAGGGGTTCACCCCTCCACTTT
CASSEIRGSPLHF
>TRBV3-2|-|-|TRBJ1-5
TGTGCCAGCAGCCAAGTGCGGCCCCAGCATTTT
CASSQVRPQHF
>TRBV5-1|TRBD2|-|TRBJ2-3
TGCGCCAGCAGCCTAGCGGGGGGGCCGGGAGATACGCAGTATTTT
CASSLAGGPGDTQYF
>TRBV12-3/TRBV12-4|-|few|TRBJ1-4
TGTGCCAGCAGTTTAGGATCTTTCTCTGGAAAACTGTTTTTT
CASSLGSFSGKLFF
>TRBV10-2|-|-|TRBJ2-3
TGCGCCAGCAGTGTCCGCGCCTTTTGGGCAGATAGGGATACGCAGTATTTT
CASSVRAFWADRDTQYF
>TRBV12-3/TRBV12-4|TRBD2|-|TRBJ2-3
TGTGCCAGCAGGGACCGACTAGCGGGGGGCACAGATACGCAGTATTTT
CASRDRLAGGTDTQYF
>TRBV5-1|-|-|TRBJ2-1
TGCGCCAGCAGCCAGGACATCAGCTCCTACAATGAGCAGTTCTTC
CASSQDISSYNEQFF
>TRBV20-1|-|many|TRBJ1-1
TGCAGTGTTCTCCAGGGGAACACTGAAGCTTTCTTT
CSVLQGNTEAFF
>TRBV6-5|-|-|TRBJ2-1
TGTGCCAGCAGTTCCCCGACAGTGAGGGCCTACAATGAGCAGTTCTTC
CASSSPTVRAYNEQFF
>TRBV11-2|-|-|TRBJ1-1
TGTGCCAGCAGCTTTCGGCAGGGATTGAACACTGAAGCTTTCTTT
CASSFRQGLNTEAFF
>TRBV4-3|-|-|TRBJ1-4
TGCGCCAGCAGCCAAGAGGGACCTTTACAGGGAAGTAATGAAAAACTGTTTTTT
CASSQEGPLQGSNEKLFF
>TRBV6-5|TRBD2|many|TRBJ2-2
TGTGCCAGCAGTTACGGCGGGGGACTAGGCACCGGGGAGCTGTTTTTT
CASSYGGGLGTGELFF